Below, 17 T cell receptor beta chains from the same sample are listed, as sequenced in a study of shared clonotypes between healthy human individuals. CD8 cells regarded as naive lacked CD45RO, were positively chosen for CCR7, and omitted terminally differentiated effector memory CD45RA+ cells. Sequencing used immunoSEQ multiplex PCR; TCRdb keeps in-frame clones, though not all of them. The sample gives about 2 million clones, roughly 95% of which show up once; 0.85% to 1.2% is in the top ten. Sequenced material: naive CD8+ T cells sorted from blood. The origin of the receptors is a man aged 18 to 30 in good health.

The chain joins TRBV30 to TRBJ2-1; D possibly corresponds to TRBD2 (5 bases). V shed 3 bases and J shed 7 bases, with 22 bases lying between them. The V gene's germline CDR1 is GTSNPN and CDR2 SVGIG (reference sequence). This CDR3 comprises 16 residues. For the CDR3, the DNA is TGTGCCTGGAGCCAAATTGAGGGCCGCGTTCTAAATGAGCAGTTCTTC. It is translated as CAWSQIEGRVLNEQFF. Full variable domain (missing parts from reference TRBV30 and TRBJ2-1): SQTIHQWPATLVQPVGSPLSLECTVEGTSNPNLYWYRQAAGRGLQLLFYSVGIGQISSEVPQNLSASRPQDRQFILSSKKLLLSDSGFYLCAWSQIEGRVLNEQFFGPGTRLTVL.

The V and J genes are TRBV7-9 and TRBJ2-6; TRBD1 agrees at 7 bases. J was trimmed by 4 bases and V by 6 bases; bases with no gene match: 12. The CDR3 runs 17 residues. Germline V gives CDR1 SEHNR, CDR2 FQNEAQ (reference sequence). CDR3 region: CASSHTPTGVGANVLTF. CDR3 bases: TGTGCCAGCAGTCACACACCCACAGGGGTAGGGGCCAACGTCCTGACTTTC. The variable domain in full, with the rest retrieved from reference TRBV7-9 and TRBJ2-6, is DTGVSQNPRHKITKRGQNVTFRCDPISEHNRLYWYRQTLGQGPEFLTYFQNEAQLEKSRLLSDRFSAERPKGSFSTLEIQRTEQGDSAMYLCASSHTPTGVGANVLTFGAGSRLTVL.

This sequence joins TRBV2 and TRBJ2-5; TRBD2 aligns across 7 bases. Per the germline V gene, CDR1 is SNHLY and CDR2 is FYNNEI. With V trimmed by 6 bases and J by 11 bases, 12 bases remained unmatched. This CDR3 region has 13 residues. This CDR3 is CASRDMGAGPQYF. DNA for the CDR3: TGTGCCAGCAGGGATATGGGAGCGGGACCACAGTACTTC.

The chain employs TRBV4-1 and TRBJ2-3; no reliable D call. This CDR3 has 14 residues. Germline-derived CDR1 and CDR2 are MGHRA and YSYEKL. V was clipped by 4 bases and J by 3 bases, with 11 bases between them. Here the CDR3 reads CASSPSSGTDTQYF. In nucleotides, the CDR3 is TGCGCCAGCAGCCCCTCATCCGGAACAGATACGCAGTATTTT.

The chain couples TRBV6-5 to TRBJ1-4; no definite D call. V lost 8 bases and J lost 8, with 21 bases in between. This CDR3 is built from 15 residues. The germline V gene encodes CDR1 MNHEY and CDR2 SVGAGI. The CDR3 here is CASHRGPWANEKLFF. CDR3 coding DNA: TGTGCCAGCCATAGAGGTCCGTGGGCCAACGAAAAACTGTTTTTT.

The chain is built from TRBV28 and TRBJ2-1; no clear D gene. V was trimmed by 5 bases and J by 6 bases, leaving 11 bases between them. The CDR3 runs 13 residues. Germline V lookup: CDR1 MDHEN, CDR2 SYDVKM. CDR3 DNA sequence: TGTGCCAGCAGTCCATCGGAGTTCAATGAGCAGTTCTTC. Translated: CASSPSEFNEQFF.

This clone has a single count. V is TRBV27 and J is TRBJ1-5, with a possible D match to TRBD1 (5 bases). The CDR3 is 14 residues long. Per germline, CDR1 MNHEY and CDR2 SMNVEV (reference sequence). The V end was cut by 8 bases, the J end by 2 bases, with 13 bases between. CDR3 DNA sequence: TGTGCCAGCCGCATAACAGGCGGCAATCAGCCCCAGCATTTT. This translates into CASRITGGNQPQHF.

A remark on this clone: The identical CDR3 is also encoded by other nucleotide sequences in the sample. V gene TRBV5-6 combines with J gene TRBJ2-7; perhaps D is TRBD1 or TRBD2 (5 bases each). The germline V and J ends were trimmed by 0 bases and 3 bases, with 7 bases remaining between them. Germline lookup yields CDR1 SGHDT and CDR2 YYEEEE. The CDR3 is 13 residues long. The CDR3 loop is CASSLGGNYEQYF. The DNA for the CDR3 is TGTGCCAGCAGCTTGGGGGGGAACTACGAGCAGTACTTC.

Turning to this clone: The sample carries other DNA sequences with the same CDR3. The chain recombines TRBV5-1 with TRBJ2-7, with D unclear. This CDR3 spans 12 amino acids. V lost 0 bases, J lost 3 bases, and 4 bases lay in between. CDR1 is SGHRS, CDR2 YFSETQ, per germline. The DNA for the CDR3 is TGCGCCAGCAGCTTGGCCAGCTACGAGCAGTACTTC. It encodes CASSLASYEQYF.

This clone occurred once. The V gene is TRBV27, the J gene TRBJ2-1; 8 bases match TRBD2. Germline assignment: CDR1 MNHEY and CDR2 SMNVEV (reference sequence). The CDR3 loop spans 17 amino acids. After removal of 1 base from V and 6 bases from J, the junction contained 11 bases not matched to a gene. The CDR3 reads CASSLFQVAGPSNEQFF. The CDR3 bases are TGTGCCAGCAGTTTATTTCAGGTAGCGGGACCCTCCAATGAGCAGTTCTTC.

In its sample, this clone was seen once. The identical CDR3 is also encoded by other nucleotide sequences in the sample. The chain joins TRBV5-1 to TRBJ1-1, with D hard to call. This CDR3 has 12 residues. V was clipped by 1 base and J by 0 bases, with 1 base between them. The V gene's germline CDR1 is SGHRS and CDR2 YFSETQ. This CDR3 reads CASSLMNTEAFF. The CDR3 DNA is TGCGCCAGCAGCTTGATGAACACTGAAGCTTTCTTT.

Of note for this clone: One junction end does not reproduce the germline sequence, and a read error may be involved. The rearrangement joins TRBV9 to TRBJ2-1; the D is unclear. Germline CDR1 is SGDLS and CDR2 is YYNGEE. CDR3 size: 14 residues. CDR3 sequence reads: CASSVSDDYTEQFF. The CDR3 DNA sequence: TGTGCCAGCAGCGTCTCCGACGATTACACTGAGCAGTTCTTC.

The chain employs TRBV27 and TRBJ2-5; 7 bases agree with TRBD2. The germline CDR1 and CDR2 sequences are MNHEY and SMNVEV (reference sequence). The trim removed 3 bases at V and 1 base at J, leaving 2 bases unmatched. The CDR3 consists of 14 residues. The CDR3 region has the DNA TGTGCCAGCAGTTTGGGACTACTCCAAGAGACCCAGTACTTC. Amino acid sequence: CASSLGLLQETQYF.

The chain couples TRBV11-2 to TRBJ2-7; possible D gene TRBD1, 6 bases. The CDR3 has 13 residues. The germline V gene has CDR1 SGHAT and CDR2 FQNNGV. Deletions cut 5 bases from V and 5 bases from J, with 13 bases between. The CDR3 loop is CASSPGVGHEQYF. In DNA, the CDR3 is TGTGCCAGCAGCCCAGGGGTTGGCCACGAGCAGTACTTC. The complete variable domain, with remaining parts taken from reference TRBV11-2 and TRBJ2-7, reads EAGVAQSPRYKIIEKRQSVAFWCNPISGHATLYWYQQILGQGPKLLIQFQNNGVVDDSQLPKDRFSAERLKGVDSTLKIQPAKLEDSAVYLCASSPGVGHEQYFGPGTRLTVT.

The genes are TRBV6-6 and TRBJ1-1; D unresolved. The CDR3 has 14 residues. The V gene lost 8 bases and the J gene lost 2 bases, with 15 bases spanning the gap. CDR1 and CDR2 (germline): MNHNY, SVGAGI (reference sequence). The CDR3 coding sequence is TGTGCCAGCTTAAGTGGGATGATTAACACTGAAGCTTTCTTT. Translated, it gives CASLSGMINTEAFF.

V usage is TRBV5-1 and J usage is TRBJ2-7; maybe TRBD2 (5 bases). Per the germline V gene, CDR1 is SGHRS and CDR2 is YFSETQ. Between the trimmed V and J ends, which lost 2 bases and 4 bases, there was a span of 13 bases. This CDR3 contains 14 residues. CDR3 nucleotide sequence: TGCGCCAGCAGCTTCTTTTCGGGGTTGTACGAGCAGTACTTC. This gives the protein CASSFFSGLYEQYF. Using reference TRBV5-1 and TRBJ2-7 for the parts outside the CDR3, the full variable domain is KAGVTQTPRYLIKTRGQQVTLSCSPISGHRSVSWYQQTPGQGLQFLFEYFSETQRNKGNFPGRFSGRQFSNSRSEMNVSTLELGDSALYLCASSFFSGLYEQYFGPGTRLTVT.

The genes are TRBV6-5 and TRBJ2-5, with D unclear. V dropped 2 bases and J dropped 5 bases, with 9 bases sitting between them. Germline CDR1 MNHEY, CDR2 SVGAGI. CDR3 length: 13 residues. This chain's CDR3 is CASSYLTLETQYF. The CDR3 DNA sequence: TGTGCCAGCAGTTACCTTACCCTGGAGACCCAGTACTTC.